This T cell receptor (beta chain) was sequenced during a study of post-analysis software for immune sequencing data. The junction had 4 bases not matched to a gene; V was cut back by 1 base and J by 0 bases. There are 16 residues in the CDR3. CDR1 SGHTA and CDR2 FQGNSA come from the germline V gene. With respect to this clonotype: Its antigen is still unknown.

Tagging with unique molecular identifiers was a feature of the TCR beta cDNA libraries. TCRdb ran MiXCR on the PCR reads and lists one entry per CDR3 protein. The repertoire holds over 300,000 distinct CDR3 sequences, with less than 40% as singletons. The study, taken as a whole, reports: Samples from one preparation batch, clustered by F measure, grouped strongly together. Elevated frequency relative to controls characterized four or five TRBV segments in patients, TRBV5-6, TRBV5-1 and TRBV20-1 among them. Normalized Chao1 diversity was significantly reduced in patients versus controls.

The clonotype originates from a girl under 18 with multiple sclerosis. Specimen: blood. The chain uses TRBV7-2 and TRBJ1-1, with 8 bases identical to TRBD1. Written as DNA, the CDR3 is TGTGCCAGCAGCTTAGGGACAGGGCCCTTGAACACTGAAGCTTTCTTT. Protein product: CASSLGTGPLNTEAFF.